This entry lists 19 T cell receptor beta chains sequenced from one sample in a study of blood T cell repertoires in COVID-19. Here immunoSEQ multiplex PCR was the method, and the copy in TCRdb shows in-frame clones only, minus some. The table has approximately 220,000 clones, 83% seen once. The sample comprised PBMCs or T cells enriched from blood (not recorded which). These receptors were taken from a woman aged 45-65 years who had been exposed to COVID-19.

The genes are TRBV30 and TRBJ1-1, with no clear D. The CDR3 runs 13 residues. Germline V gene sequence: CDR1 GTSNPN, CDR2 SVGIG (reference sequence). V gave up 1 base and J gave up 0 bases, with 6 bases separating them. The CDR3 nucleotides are TGTGCCTGGAGTGCGGGGTTGAACACTGAAGCTTTCTTT. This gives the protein CAWSAGLNTEAFF.

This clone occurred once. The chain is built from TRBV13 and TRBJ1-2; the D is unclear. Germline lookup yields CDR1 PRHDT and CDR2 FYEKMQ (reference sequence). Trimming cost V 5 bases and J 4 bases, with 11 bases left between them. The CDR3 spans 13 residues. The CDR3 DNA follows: TGTGCCAGCAGCAGGAGTGGGAGCTATGGCTACACCTTC. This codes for CASSRSGSYGYTF.

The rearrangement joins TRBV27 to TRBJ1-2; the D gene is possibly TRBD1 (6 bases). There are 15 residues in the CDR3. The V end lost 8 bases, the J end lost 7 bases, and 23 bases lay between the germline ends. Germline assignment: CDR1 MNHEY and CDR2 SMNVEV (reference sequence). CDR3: CASAQTGNIVAGYTF. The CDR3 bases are TGTGCCAGCGCCCAAACAGGGAATATTGTAGCTGGCTACACCTTC.

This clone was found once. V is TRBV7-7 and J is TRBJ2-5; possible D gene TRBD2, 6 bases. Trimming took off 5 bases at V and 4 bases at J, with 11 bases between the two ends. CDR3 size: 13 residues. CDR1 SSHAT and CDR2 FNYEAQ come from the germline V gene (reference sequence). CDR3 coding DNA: TGTGCCAGCAGCGGGGGACTTGGAGAGACCCAGTACTTC. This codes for CASSGGLGETQYF.

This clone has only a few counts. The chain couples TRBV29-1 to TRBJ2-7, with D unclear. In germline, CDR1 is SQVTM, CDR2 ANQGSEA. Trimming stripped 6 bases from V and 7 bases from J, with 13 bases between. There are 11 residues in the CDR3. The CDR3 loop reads CSVIFTTEQYF. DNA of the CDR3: TGCAGCGTGATTTTTACGACAGAGCAGTACTTC.

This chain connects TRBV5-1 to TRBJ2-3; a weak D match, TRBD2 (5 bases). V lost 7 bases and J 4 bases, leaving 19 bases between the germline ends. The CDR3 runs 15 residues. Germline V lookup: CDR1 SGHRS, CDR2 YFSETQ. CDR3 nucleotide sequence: TGCGCCAGCTCGGCGGGCGCGAGGTCCCCAGATACGCAGTATTTT. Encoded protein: CASSAGARSPDTQYF.

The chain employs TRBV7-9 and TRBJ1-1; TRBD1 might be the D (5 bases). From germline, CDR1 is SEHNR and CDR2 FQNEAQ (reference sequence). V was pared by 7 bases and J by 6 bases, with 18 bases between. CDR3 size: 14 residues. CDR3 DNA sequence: TGTGCCAGCACCACTCGGGGGGGAGGCGCTGAAGCTTTCTTT. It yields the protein CASTTRGGGAEAFF.

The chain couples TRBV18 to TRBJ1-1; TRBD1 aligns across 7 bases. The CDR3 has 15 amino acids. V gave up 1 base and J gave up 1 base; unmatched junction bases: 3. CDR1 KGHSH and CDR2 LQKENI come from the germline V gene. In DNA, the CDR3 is TGTGCCAGCTCACCACAGGGGGCCAAGAACACTGAAGCTTTCTTT. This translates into CASSPQGAKNTEAFF.

The CDR3 region is CASSQDGTRTDTQYF. DNA of the CDR3: TGTGCCAGCAGCCAAGATGGGACTAGGACAGATACGCAGTATTTT. V and J are TRBV3-1 (or the pseudogene TRBV3-2) and TRBJ2-3; 8 nucleotides agree with TRBD2. V lost 0 bases and J lost 3; bases outside the gene matches: 2. Germline V CDR1 and CDR2: LGHDT, YNNKEL (reference sequence). The CDR3 loop spans 15 amino acids.

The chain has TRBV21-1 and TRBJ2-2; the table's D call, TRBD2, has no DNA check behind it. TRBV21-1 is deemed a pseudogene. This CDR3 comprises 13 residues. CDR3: CASSHRGTGELFF. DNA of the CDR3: TGTGCCAGCAGTCACCGGGGCACCGGGGAGCTGTTTTTT.

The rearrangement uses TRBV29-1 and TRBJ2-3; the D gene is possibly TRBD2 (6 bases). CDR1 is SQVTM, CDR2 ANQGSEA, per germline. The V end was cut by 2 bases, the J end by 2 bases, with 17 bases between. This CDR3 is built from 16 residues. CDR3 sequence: CSVERMASALTDTQYF. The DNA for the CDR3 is TGCAGCGTTGAAAGAATGGCTAGCGCCCTCACAGATACGCAGTATTTT.

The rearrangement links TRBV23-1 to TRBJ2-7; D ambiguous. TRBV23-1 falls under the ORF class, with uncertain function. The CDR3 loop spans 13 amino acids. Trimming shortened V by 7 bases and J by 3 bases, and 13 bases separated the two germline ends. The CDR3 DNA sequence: TGCGCCAGCAAATTCGACTTTTACTACGAGCAGTACTTC. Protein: CASKFDFYYEQYF.

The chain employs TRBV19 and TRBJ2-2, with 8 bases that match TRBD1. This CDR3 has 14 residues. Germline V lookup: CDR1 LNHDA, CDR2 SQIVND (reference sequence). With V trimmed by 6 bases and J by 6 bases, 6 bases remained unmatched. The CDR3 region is CASRRTGGSGELFF. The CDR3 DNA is TGTGCCAGTAGACGAACAGGGGGTTCCGGGGAGCTGTTTTTT.

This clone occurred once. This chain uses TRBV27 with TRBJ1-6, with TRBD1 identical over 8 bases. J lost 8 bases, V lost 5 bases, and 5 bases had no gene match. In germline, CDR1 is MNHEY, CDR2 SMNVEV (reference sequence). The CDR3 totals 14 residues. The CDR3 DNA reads TGTGCCAGCAGTATTAGACAGGGGTATTCACCCCTCCACTTT. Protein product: CASSIRQGYSPLHF.

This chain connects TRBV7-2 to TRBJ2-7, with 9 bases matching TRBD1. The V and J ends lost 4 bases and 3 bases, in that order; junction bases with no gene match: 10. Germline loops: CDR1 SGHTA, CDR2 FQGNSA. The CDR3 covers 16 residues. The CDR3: CASSYPGTGISYEQYF. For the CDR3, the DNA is TGTGCCAGCAGCTACCCGGGGACAGGGATAAGCTACGAGCAGTACTTC.

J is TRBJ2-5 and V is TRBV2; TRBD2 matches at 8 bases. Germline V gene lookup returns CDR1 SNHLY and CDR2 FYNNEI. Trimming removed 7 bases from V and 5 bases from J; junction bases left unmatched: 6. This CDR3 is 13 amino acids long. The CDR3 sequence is CASNIAGRETQYF. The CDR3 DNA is TGTGCCAGCAATATAGCGGGGAGGGAGACCCAGTACTTC. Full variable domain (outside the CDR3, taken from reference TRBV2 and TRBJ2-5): EPEVTQTPSHQVTQMGQEVILRCVPISNHLYFYWYRQILGQKVEFLVSFYNNEISEKSEIFDDQFSVERPDGSNFTLKIRSTKLEDSAMYFCASNIAGRETQYFGPGTRLLVL.

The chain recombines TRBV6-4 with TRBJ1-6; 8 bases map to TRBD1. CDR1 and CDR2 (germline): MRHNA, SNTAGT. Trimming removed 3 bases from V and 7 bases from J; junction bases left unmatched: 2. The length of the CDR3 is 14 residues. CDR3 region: CASSEQGANSPLHF. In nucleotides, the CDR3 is TGTGCCAGCAGTGAGCAGGGGGCGAATTCACCCCTCCACTTT.

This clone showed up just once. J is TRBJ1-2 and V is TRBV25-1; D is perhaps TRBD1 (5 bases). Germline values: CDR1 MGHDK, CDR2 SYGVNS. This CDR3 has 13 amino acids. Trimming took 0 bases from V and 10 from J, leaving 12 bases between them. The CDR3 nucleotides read TGTGCCAGCAGTGAATACTCGACAGAAGACTACACCTTC. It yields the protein CASSEYSTEDYTF.

CDR3 bases: TGTGCCAGTACCTCGATGGGTCCCTCAGGGCCCCTCCACTTT. Its protein product is CASTSMGPSGPLHF. The gene calls are TRBV19 and TRBJ1-6; possibly TRBD1 for D (5 bases). Germline lookup yields CDR1 LNHDA and CDR2 SQIVND (reference sequence). V lost 7 bases, J lost 13 bases, and 20 bases lay in between. The CDR3 contains 14 residues.